The source of this T cell receptor (beta chain) is a study of CD8 T cells in Susac syndrome. CDR3 length: 15 residues. Trimming shortened V by 7 bases and J by 0 bases, and 10 bases separated the two germline ends. Germline V gives CDR1 MDHEN, CDR2 SYDVKM. Random hexamers served to reverse transcribe roughly 0.5 to 1 ug RNA. From the immunoSEQ multiplex PCR reads, TCRdb called clonotypes with MiXCR, one entry per CDR3 protein. The sample gives over 70,000 distinct CDR3 sequences, about 96% of which show up once; 0.62% is in the top ten. Sequencing was carried out using CD8+ T cells from PBMCs. The V gene is TRBV28, the J gene TRBJ2-6, with no clear D. The sequence was collected from a human donor with Susac syndrome. CDR3 in DNA: TGTGCCAGCACCCCAAGGTACTCTGGGGCCAACGTCCTGACTTTC. This gives the protein CASTPRYSGANVLTF.